What follows describes a single T cell receptor beta chain. Libraries were prepared by immunoSEQ multiplex PCR; TCRdb keeps only in-frame clonotypes and omits some of them. This sample has nearly 750,000 clones, with approximately 72% found just once. These data come from a study of shared clonotypes between healthy human individuals. Source material: memory CD4+ T cells sorted from blood. Subset specified: CD45RA-negative fraction. The source is a woman in her 30s in good health.

In DNA, the CDR3 is TGTGCCAGCAGCTTATCGGGGAGCACCGGGGAGCTGTTTTTT. Translation: CASSLSGSTGELFF. J is TRBJ2-2 and V is TRBV7-6, with a weak D call TRBD2 (5 bases). This CDR3 spans 14 amino acids. Trimming cost V 2 bases and J 4 bases, with 8 bases left between them. Germline V gene data show CDR1 as SGHVS and CDR2 as FNYEAQ. The complete variable domain, with remaining parts taken from reference TRBV7-6 and TRBJ2-2, reads GAGVSQSPRYKVTKRGQDVALRCDPISGHVSLYWYRQALGQGPEFLTYFNYEAQQDKSGLPNDRFSAERPEGSISTLTIQRTEQRDSAMYRCASSLSGSTGELFFGEGSRLTVL.